The clone carrying this TCR beta chain was detected ten times or more. This sample is part of a study of CD8 T cells in ankylosing spondylitis. TCRdb re-derived calls from the 5' RACE reads in MiXCR, one entry per CDR3 protein. The sample yields about 200,000 distinct CDR3 sequences, 9.5% to 15% seen once. CDR1 is SEHNR and CDR2 is FQNEAQ in the germline V gene (reference sequence). V was pared by 6 bases and J by 4 bases, with 9 bases between. The CDR3 is 12 amino acids. The genes are TRBV7-9 and TRBJ2-5, with a possible D match to TRBD2 (5 bases). The source material was blood, either unsorted or a sorted T cell fraction (not recorded which). This sequence was found in a male donor with ankylosing spondylitis or in good health (not recorded which). The CDR3 DNA reads TGTGCCAGCAGAGGCGGGCGAGAGACCCAGTACTTC. This gives the protein CASRGGRETQYF. Variable domain in full (rest from reference TRBV7-9 and TRBJ2-5): DTGVSQNPRHKITKRGQNVTFRCDPISEHNRLYWYRQTLGQGPEFLTYFQNEAQLEKSRLLSDRFSAERPKGSFSTLEIQRTEQGDSAMYLCASRGGRETQYFGPGTRLLVL.